This TCR beta chain appears in the sequencing data of a study of shared clonotypes between healthy human individuals. Findings and limits, study-wide: Relative to memory subsets, naive subsets generally showed larger estimated richness.

For this clone: The target antigen is unknown.

Germline loops: CDR1 WSHSY, CDR2 SAAADI. The ends lost 8 bases at V and 12 bases at J; junction bases unmatched: 8. There are 14 residues in the CDR3. An approximately 200 ng quantity of DNA, roughly 32,000 T cell genomes, went into the sorted-subset replicate PCRs. Profiled with immunoSEQ multiplex PCR; TCRdb holds only in-frame clones, not every one. The sample has about 2 million clones, 85% to 95% seen once. All the donors were Caucasian adults who lived in Nashville, Tennessee. A CD45RA+ naive subset and a CD45RA-negative memory subset were split from CD4+ cells. This receptor was obtained from a young man in good health. The V gene is TRBV10-2, the J gene TRBJ2-1; 15 bases align to TRBD2. Sequencing was done on a sample of naive CD4+ T cells sorted from blood. Subset: CD45RA+ positively selected. The CDR3 region is CASEPGLAGGGQFF. CDR3 coding DNA: TGCGCCAGCGAACCGGGACTAGCGGGAGGTGGGCAGTTCTTC.